The 5 T cell receptor beta chains below come from one sample, sequenced in a study of cytomegalovirus exposure and HLA in healthy donors. The PCR had 60 Vbeta and 13 Jbeta primers. This table comes from immunoSEQ multiplex PCR, and its TCRdb copy is limited to in-frame clones, with some not included. In the table there are tens of thousands of clones, roughly 9.1% of which are singletons. Sequenced: PBMCs. The source of these receptors is a man aged 60 to 69 in good health and CMV-seropositive.

For this clone: In this CDR3 the conserved last residue, phenylalanine or tryptophan, is missing, so a read error is likely. In the same sample, other DNA sequences code for this CDR3. The chain carries TRBV6-1 and TRBJ2-2; no definite D call. The CDR3 is made up of 12 amino acids. Per the germline V gene, CDR1 is MNHNS and CDR2 is SASEGT. The CDR3 is CASPTFTGELFV. For the CDR3, the DNA is TGTGCAAGCCCGACCTTCACCGGGGAGCTGTTTGTT.

There are a few counts of this clone. This chain connects TRBV10-2 to TRBJ1-1; a possible D gene is TRBD1 (5 bases). Germline lookup yields CDR1 WSHSY and CDR2 SAAADI. V lost 4 bases and J 0 bases, leaving 12 bases between the germline ends. The CDR3 loop spans 15 amino acids. The CDR3 loop reads CASSVAGRMNTEAFF. CDR3 DNA sequence: TGCGCCAGCAGTGTCGCAGGGAGGATGAACACTGAAGCTTTCTTT.

This clone has just a few counts. The chain uses TRBV29-1 and TRBJ2-3; maybe TRBD2 (7 bases). Germline loops: CDR1 SQVTM, CDR2 ANQGSEA. CDR3 length: 12 residues. V lost 7 bases, J lost 3 bases, and 11 bases lay in between. CDR3 residues: CSAEGGTDTQYF. For the CDR3, the DNA is TGCAGCGCCGAGGGGGGGACAGATACGCAGTATTTT.

V and J are TRBV11-3 and TRBJ2-1; 9 bases line up with TRBD1. CDR3 length: 15 residues. With V trimmed by 0 bases and J by 9 bases, 6 bases remained unmatched. Germline lookup yields CDR1 SGHNT and CDR2 YENEEA. The CDR3 here is CASSLEGTGNGEQFF. The CDR3 nucleotides are TGTGCCAGCAGCTTAGAAGGGACAGGGAACGGTGAGCAGTTCTTC.

This clone was detected only a few times. The chain joins TRBV11-2 to TRBJ2-7; D might be TRBD1 (5 bases). V lost 5 bases, J lost 8 bases, and 19 bases lay in between. The CDR3 sequence is 14 residues long. Germline V gives CDR1 SGHAT, CDR2 FQNNGV. Here the CDR3 reads CASSPPDSPTKQYF. CDR3 DNA: TGTGCCAGCAGCCCCCCCGACAGCCCTACGAAGCAGTACTTC.